What follows are 23 T cell receptor beta chains derived from one specimen sequenced in a study of molecular identifiers for immune sequencing clone quantification (dated by TCRdb to 2016 to 2019). The library was prepared using PCR. Instrument used: Illumina HiSeq 4000. The public reads were quality trimmed at Q25 with fastp and then assembled into clones with MiXCR by TCRdb, keeping productive beta chains. Each CDR3 protein appears once, grouped with its most common genes and DNA. The sample has around 460,000 distinct CDR3 sequences on record, 20% to 25% of them singletons. The ten largest clones capture 0.7% to 1% of the sample. Material: naive CD8+ T cells from blood, with Jurkat cell RNA spiked in. The sample's cell subset or site label is to be understood as: FACS-sorted CD8+CD4-CCR7+CD45RA+ naive T cells. The receptors stem from a human donor in good health. Some libraries in this study had Jurkat cell RNA spiked in.

This clonotype has a count of ten or more. The chain uses TRBV4-1 and TRBJ2-3; 9 positions match TRBD2. V lost 3 bases to trimming and J lost 4 bases; unmatched junction nucleotides: 5. The CDR3 is 15 residues long. Looked up from germline, CDR1 is MGHRA and CDR2 is YSYEKL. Written as DNA, the CDR3 is TGCGCCAGCAGCCAGGCGGGACTAGCAGCAGATACGCAGTATTTT. Translating it yields CASSQAGLAADTQYF.

Ten or more counts support this clonotype. The chain is built from TRBV7-9 and TRBJ1-1, with 10 bases lining up with TRBD1. There are 16 residues in the CDR3. Trimming took 3 bases from V and 5 from J; bases not matched to a gene: 9. Germline values: CDR1 SEHNR, CDR2 FQNEAQ (reference sequence). This chain's CDR3 is CASSFTGTGVGTEAFF. CDR3 DNA sequence: TGTGCCAGCAGCTTTACCGGGACAGGGGTTGGGACTGAAGCTTTCTTT.

This clonotype was seen more than once but under ten times. The chain has TRBV14 and TRBJ1-3; possibly TRBD1 for D (6 bases). Germline CDR1 SGHDN, CDR2 FVKESK. The length of the CDR3 is 17 residues. Trimming took off 1 base at V and 3 bases at J, with 16 bases between the two ends. The CDR3 sequence: CASSQVYGGADGNTIYF. Written as DNA, the CDR3 is TGTGCCAGCAGCCAAGTGTATGGGGGCGCTGATGGAAACACCATATATTTT.

The sample holds many counts of this clonotype. This chain links TRBV6-2 or TRBV6-3 with TRBJ1-1; 7 bases map to TRBD1. Germline V lookup: CDR1 MNHEY, CDR2 SVGEGT. This CDR3 is built from 16 residues. V was pared by 7 bases and J by 2 bases, with 13 bases of the junction left unmatched. The CDR3 sequence is CASNWGTDEGNTEAFF. The CDR3 coding sequence is TGTGCCAGCAACTGGGGGACAGACGAAGGTAACACTGAAGCTTTCTTT.

This clonotype was picked up a small number of times. The chain carries TRBV6-2 or TRBV6-3 and TRBJ2-3, with 7 bases fitting TRBD2. Losses at the gene ends were 7 bases for V and 6 bases for J; bases not matched to a gene: 10. The CDR3 extends over 14 amino acids. Germline assignment: CDR1 MNHEY and CDR2 SVGEGT. DNA of the CDR3: TGTGCCAGCACCTGGGGGGGTCCCGGGGATACGCAGTATTTT. It is translated as CASTWGGPGDTQYF.

This clonotype occurred many times. V usage is TRBV7-9 and J usage is TRBJ2-5, with TRBD1 as a possible D gene (6 bases). Trimming removed 3 bases at V and 2 bases at J, with 16 bases between. From germline, CDR1 is SEHNR and CDR2 FQNEAQ (reference sequence). The CDR3 length is 16 residues. In nucleotides, the CDR3 is TGTGCCAGCAGCTTGGGGGCGCAGCCCATTCAAGAGACCCAGTACTTC. Its protein is CASSLGAQPIQETQYF.

The chain uses TRBV2 and TRBJ1-4; perhaps TRBD1 as D (6 bases). CDR3 length: 15 amino acids. Between the trimmed V and J ends, which lost 7 bases and 0 bases, there was a span of 12 bases. In germline, CDR1 is SNHLY, CDR2 FYNNEI. CDR3 bases: TGTGCCAGCATGGCAGGGGCCGCAACTAATGAAAAACTGTTTTTT. This encodes CASMAGAATNEKLFF. Full variable domain (outside the CDR3, taken from reference TRBV2 and TRBJ1-4): EPEVTQTPSHQVTQMGQEVILRCVPISNHLYFYWYRQILGQKVEFLVSFYNNEISEKSEIFDDQFSVERPDGSNFTLKIRSTKLEDSAMYFCASMAGAATNEKLFFGSGTQLSVL.

As for this clonotype: A read error may be the cause here, since a much bigger clone is one base away. The chain uses TRBV6-2 or TRBV6-3 and TRBJ1-2; D is unresolved. Germline CDR1 is MNHEY and CDR2 is SVGEGT. This CDR3 spans 15 amino acids. Trimming cost V 6 bases and J 0 bases, with 14 bases left between them. CDR3 sequence: CASSLVSGSNYGYTF. The CDR3 DNA sequence: TGTGCCAGCAGCCTTGTGTCAGGATCTAACTATGGCTACACCTTC.

About this clonotype itself: A much larger clone differs from this one at a single base, so this may be a read error. The chain carries TRBV3-1 and TRBJ1-1; D is unresolved. CDR1 and CDR2 (germline): LGHDT, YNNKEL (reference sequence). The CDR3 runs to 15 residues. CDR3 protein: CASSQGAGMNAEAFF. In DNA form, the CDR3 reads TGTGCCAGCAGCCAAGGGGCGGGCATGAACGCTGAAGCTTTCTTT.

This clonotype was seen more than once but under ten times. The chain joins TRBV6-5 to TRBJ2-7, with 8 bases lining up with TRBD2. From germline, CDR1 is MNHEY and CDR2 SVGAGI. The CDR3 is 16 residues long. J was trimmed by 3 bases and V by 0 bases; bases with no gene match: 7. CDR3 loop: CASSYSGREAVYEQYF. CDR3 nucleotides: TGTGCCAGCAGTTACTCCGGGCGGGAGGCTGTCTACGAGCAGTACTTC.

This chain uses TRBV20-1 with TRBJ2-7; 8 nucleotides match TRBD1. Germline V gives CDR1 DFQATT, CDR2 SNEGSKA (reference sequence). Trimming at V came to 2 bases and at J to 5 bases, leaving 11 bases not matched to a gene. The CDR3 loop spans 15 amino acids. CDR3 bases: TGCAGTGCTAGAACCCCTCGGGACAGGTTCCACGAGCAGTACTTC. The encoded protein is CSARTPRDRFHEQYF.

Comments on this clonotype: Possible read error: a much larger clone is one base away. This chain links TRBV7-2 with TRBJ1-1, with D maybe TRBD1 (6 bases). The CDR3 sequence is 14 residues long. CDR1 SGHTA and CDR2 FQGNSA come from the germline V gene. The V gene lost 5 bases and the J gene lost 3 bases, with 13 bases spanning the gap. CDR3 sequence (DNA): TGTGCCAGCAGCCCAAGGGGGGAGTACACTGAAGCTTTCTTT. It yields the protein CASSPRGEYTEAFF.

The J gene is TRBJ2-7, the V gene TRBV18; 7 nucleotides align to TRBD1. The J segment lost 1 base and the V segment lost 6 bases, leaving 6 bases of the junction unmatched. The CDR3 totals 14 residues. CDR1 KGHSH and CDR2 LQKENI come from the germline V gene. CDR3 protein: CASSNPGQSYEQYF. Written as DNA, the CDR3 is TGTGCCAGCTCGAATCCGGGACAGTCCTACGAGCAGTACTTC.

The sample holds a few counts of this clonotype. CDR3 nucleotides: TGCAGCGTAGTCTGGACAGGGGCCACCTACAATGAGCAGTTCTTC. This sequence encodes CSVVWTGATYNEQFF. This chain uses TRBV29-1 with TRBJ2-1; 9 nucleotides align to TRBD1. The trim removed 6 bases at V and 2 bases at J, leaving 8 bases unmatched. Germline CDR1 and CDR2: SQVTM and ANQGSEA. The CDR3 is 15 amino acids.

As for this clonotype: A much larger clone is a single base away; this may be a read error. The V call is TRBV5-1, the J call TRBJ2-5; TRBD2 matches 8 bases. The CDR3 runs 17 residues. The junction had 9 bases not matched to a gene; V was cut back by 0 bases and J by 2 bases. Germline CDR1 is SGHRS and CDR2 is YFSETQ. The CDR3 sequence is CASSLDSRGGRQETQYF. CDR3 nucleotides: TGCGCCAGCAGCTTGGATAGTCGCGGGGGGAGACAAGAGACCCAGTACTTC.

V usage is TRBV7-9 and J usage is TRBJ2-7; D remains unclear. The CDR3 is made up of 14 amino acids. The germline gives CDR1 SEHNR, CDR2 FQNEAQ (reference sequence). Between the trimmed V and J ends, which lost 4 bases and 1 base, there was a span of 11 bases. The CDR3 DNA reads TGTGCCAGCAGCTATAGCCACACTTCCTACGAGCAGTACTTC. It codes for CASSYSHTSYEQYF.

This clonotype was observed at least ten times. The chain links TRBV7-9 to TRBJ2-5, with a tentative D call TRBD2 (6 bases). V lost 5 bases and J 2 bases, leaving 18 bases between the germline ends. CDR1 is SEHNR and CDR2 is FQNEAQ in the germline V gene (reference sequence). The CDR3 is made up of 16 amino acids. The CDR3, as DNA: TGTGCCAGCAGCCCATTCGGGACGGGGGATCAAGAGACCCAGTACTTC. This translates into CASSPFGTGDQETQYF.

This clonotype was seen a handful of times. The gene calls are TRBV28 and TRBJ2-1; D remains ambiguous. V was pared by 6 bases and J by 0 bases, with 12 bases between. Germline V gene lookup returns CDR1 MDHEN and CDR2 SYDVKM. This CDR3 has 15 amino acids. Here the CDR3 DNA reads TGTGCCAGCAGAGCCTTGAGCAGCTCCTACAATGAGCAGTTCTTC. The encoded protein is CASRALSSSYNEQFF.

This sequence joins TRBV27 and TRBJ1-2; D is unresolved. Germline V CDR1 and CDR2: MNHEY, SMNVEV (reference sequence). This CDR3 spans 13 amino acids. The ends were cut back, 0 bases at V and 5 bases at J, with 7 bases in the middle. CDR3: CASSLSQAYGYTF. DNA for the CDR3: TGTGCCAGCAGTTTATCCCAGGCGTATGGCTACACCTTC.

Concerning this clonotype itself: A read error is possible here, since a much larger clone lies one base away. V is TRBV2 and J is TRBJ2-3; D is unclear. CDR1 is SNHLY, CDR2 FYNNEI, per germline. This CDR3 contains 14 residues. The CDR3 bases are TGTGCCAACAGTGATCGGGCCAGCACAGATACGCAGTATTTT. Its protein is CANSDRASTDTQYF.

A remark on this clonotype: With a much larger clone just one base away, this may be a read error. CDR3 amino acids: CARKDRGLYNEQFF. CDR3 bases: TGTGCCCGGAAGGACAGGGGGCTTTACAATGAGCAGTTCTTC. The chain uses TRBV30 and TRBJ2-1; 11 bases fit TRBD1. The CDR3 consists of 14 residues. The V segment lost 8 bases and the J segment 4 bases; nucleotides outside the gene matches: 7. Germline assignment: CDR1 GTSNPN and CDR2 SVGIG (reference sequence).

This clonotype came up a few times. V is TRBV18 and J is TRBJ2-6; D is possibly TRBD1 (6 bases). CDR3 length: 16 residues. The germline gives CDR1 KGHSH, CDR2 LQKENI. Trimming took 4 bases from V and 4 from J, leaving 14 bases between them. The CDR3 DNA sequence: TGTGCCAGCTCACAAACGCAGGGGTTCGGGGCCAACGTCCTGACTTTC. Protein product: CASSQTQGFGANVLTF.

This clonotype appeared a few times. The rearrangement joins TRBV6-2 or TRBV6-3 to TRBJ2-6; 11 positions match TRBD2. The germline V gene encodes CDR1 MNHEY and CDR2 SVGEGT. CDR3 length: 18 amino acids. V gave up 6 bases and J gave up 1 base; unmatched junction bases: 8. CDR3 sequence reads: CASSQTSGSFSGANVLTF. The CDR3, as DNA: TGTGCCAGCAGCCAAACTAGCGGGAGTTTTTCTGGGGCCAACGTCCTGACTTTC.